This T cell receptor (beta chain) was found in a study of cytomegalovirus exposure and HLA in healthy donors (TCRdb year 2017). Broadly, across the study: The 500 to 800 repertoires of the first cohort and the roughly 110 validation repertoires were produced on the same platform, according to a later analysis. To predict cytomegalovirus infection status, the study brought together high-throughput TCR immunosequencing, statistical association of individual TCRs with disease status, and machine learning. A separate validation cohort of 100 to 150 different subjects was used in addition to the roughly 670-subject first cohort. The study was designed to test whether signatures of past pathogen exposure could be identified by cataloging public T cell receptors.

Overall study results and their limits: Most TCR sequences were seen in very few donors, while some public TCRs were found in many individuals. A total of 150 or so TCR beta chains were listed by the study as associated with cytomegalovirus. In both the original and validation cohorts, the classifier was reported to diagnose cytomegalovirus status with high specificity and sensitivity. A later analysis had no HLA typing for the validation cohort, so co-occurrence there was scored across all 110 or so repertoires. In vitro tests confirmed that a few of the cytomegalovirus-associated TCR beta chains recognize cytomegalovirus antigens. A later analysis found that TCRs clustered in the first cohort also tended to co-occur in the 120 validation repertoires, with more than 90% of cluster scores above 0. The authors suggested that the approach could potentially be extended to other disease states and immunological phenotypes.

Donors formed part of the validation cohort, which comprised about 120 subjects and was distinct from the first cohort of several hundred subjects. To prepare the library, the immunoSEQ multiplex PCR assay was applied. The paper's processing steps were these. A statistical classification framework was developed to diagnose cytomegalovirus status using the catalog of TCR beta chain sequences. Held by TCRdb, this immuneACCESS table contains in-frame sequences only and omits some clones. Under half of the omission traces to an unresolved V gene where checked; the cause of the rest is unknown. V and J calls and clone size come straight from that table; D and trimming were deduced from the DNA. Counted in this sample were 200,000 to 250,000 clones; approximately 83% of them appeared once. Around 15% of the sample is in the top ten clones. This clone was seen a handful of times. The specificity of this receptor is unknown. Base qualities were left out, and no much larger clone turns up one base away.

Taken from the germline V gene, the CDR1 and CDR2 loops are MNHEY and SVGAGI. The CDR3 spans 16 residues, from the cysteine through the phenylalanine. The read is trimmed to its CDR3 DNA, 48 bases read in frame from base 1. V has 0 bases trimmed and J has 6 bases trimmed; junction bases matching no gene number 9. This chain joins TRBV6-5 to TRBJ2-3; the junction holds 7 bases that match TRBD2. This TCR came from a woman younger than 45 in good health and CMV-seropositive. The specimen was PBMCs. For the CDR3, the sequence is CASSYSRGGRYDTQYF. The DNA sequence is as follows: TGTGCCAGCAGTTACTCGCGGGGCGGGAGATACGATACGCAGTATTTT.